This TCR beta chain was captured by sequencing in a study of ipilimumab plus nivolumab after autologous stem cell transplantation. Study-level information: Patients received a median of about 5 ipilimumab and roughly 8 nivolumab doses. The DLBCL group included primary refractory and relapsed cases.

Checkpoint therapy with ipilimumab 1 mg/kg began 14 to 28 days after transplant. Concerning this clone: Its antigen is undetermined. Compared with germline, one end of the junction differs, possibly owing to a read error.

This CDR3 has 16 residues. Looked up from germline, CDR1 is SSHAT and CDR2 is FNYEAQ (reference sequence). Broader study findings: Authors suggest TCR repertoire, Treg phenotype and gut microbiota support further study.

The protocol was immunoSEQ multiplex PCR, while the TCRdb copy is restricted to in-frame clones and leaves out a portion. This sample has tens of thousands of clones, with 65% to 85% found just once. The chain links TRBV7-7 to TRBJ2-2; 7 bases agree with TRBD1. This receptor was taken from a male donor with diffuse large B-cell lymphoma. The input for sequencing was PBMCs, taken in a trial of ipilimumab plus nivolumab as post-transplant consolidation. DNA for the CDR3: TGTGCTAGCAGCGCCCCGGCAGGGGGGAACACCGGGGAGCTGTTTTTT. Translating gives CASSAPAGGNTGELFF.